Given below is one TCR beta chain in context. The sample comes from a study of cytomegalovirus exposure and HLA in healthy donors. 60 Vbeta and 13 Jbeta primers were used in PCR. The assay was immunoSEQ multiplex PCR, and TCRdb's table has in-frame clones only and misses some. The table lists about 140,000 clones, about 74% of them singletons. Between the trimmed V and J ends, which lost 2 bases and 6 bases, there was a span of 11 bases. Germline V lookup: CDR1 SGHKS, CDR2 YYEKEE (reference sequence). This CDR3 region has 13 residues. This sequence originates from a man in his forties or fifties in good health and CMV-seronegative. The chain links TRBV5-5 to TRBJ1-1; D is possibly TRBD1 (5 bases). Sequencing was done on a sample of PBMCs. The CDR3 coding sequence is TGTGCCAGCAGCTTTGGGGGGATTTCTGAAGCTTTCTTT. Protein sequence: CASSFGGISEAFF.